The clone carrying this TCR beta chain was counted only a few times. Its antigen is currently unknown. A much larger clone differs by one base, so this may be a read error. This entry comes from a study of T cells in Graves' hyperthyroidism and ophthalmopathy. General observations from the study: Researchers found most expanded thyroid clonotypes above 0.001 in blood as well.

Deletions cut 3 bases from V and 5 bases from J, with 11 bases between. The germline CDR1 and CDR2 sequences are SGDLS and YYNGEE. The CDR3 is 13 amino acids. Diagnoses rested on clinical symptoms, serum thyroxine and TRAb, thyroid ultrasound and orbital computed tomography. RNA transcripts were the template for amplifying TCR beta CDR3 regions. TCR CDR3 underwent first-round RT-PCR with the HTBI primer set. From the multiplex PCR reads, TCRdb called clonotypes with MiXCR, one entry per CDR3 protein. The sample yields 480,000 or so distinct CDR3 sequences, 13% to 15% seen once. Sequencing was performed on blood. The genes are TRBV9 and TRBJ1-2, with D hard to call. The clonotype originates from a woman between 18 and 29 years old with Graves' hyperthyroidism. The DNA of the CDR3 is TGTGCCAGCAGCGCGGAAGGGATGTATGGCTACACCTTC. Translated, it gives CASSAEGMYGYTF. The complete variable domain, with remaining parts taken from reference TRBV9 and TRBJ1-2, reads DSGVTQTPKHLITATGQRVTLRCSPRSGDLSVYWYQQSLDQGLQFLIQYYNGEERAKGNILERFSAQQFPDLHSELNLSSLELGDSALYFCASSAEGMYGYTFGSGTRLTVV.